This T cell receptor (beta chain) was recovered during a study of T cell responses to AZD1222 COVID-19 vaccine (dated by TCRdb to the early 2020s). Turning to the overall study: TCR sequencing covered about 230 trial participants: 200 to 210 given two doses of AZD1222 and 26 given two doses of MenACWY control vaccine. Trial participants were enrolled by age into 18-55, 56-69 and 70-plus year subgroups, with roughly 160, 29 and 62 TCR-sequenced participants respectively.

Details on this clone: Its antigen has not been determined. It has no much larger one-base neighbor in the sample; base qualities were not kept.

General study outcomes and caveats: Only five or six AZD1222 recipients were SARS-CoV-2 seropositive at baseline, limiting conclusions about previously exposed vaccinees. Most participants were white British and females outnumbered males, and the authors suggested that clonal diversity may have been underestimated. Vaccine-associated CD4 TCRs spanned the whole spike protein, with dominant responses in regions 160-218 and 743-854. Reportedly, almost half of the unique spike-specific TCRs recognized epitopes lying outside the regions that are mutated in the B.1.351 and B.1.1.7 variants. After two AZD1222 doses, spike-specific TCR breadth and depth were significantly higher than at day 0 and than in MenACWY recipients. Because no samples from the day 14 peak response were available, repertoires could be characterized only after the peak T cell response. The 56-69-year group was small, and its depth increase did not reach significance, likely because of low power.

The CDR3 regions of human TCRbeta chains were subjected to immunosequencing. The paper's data handling went like this. Repertoire TCRs were matched against a reference library of SARS-CoV-2-specific TCRs generated with the MIRA antigen-specificity platform. Breadth meant the fraction of unique TCRs that were SARS-CoV-2-associated, whereas depth meant the fraction of total T cells that were SARS-CoV-2-associated. Each spike-specific TCR was assigned to its reactive spike region and to a CD4 or CD8 class using the MIRA data. Log10-transformed breadth and depth values were compared by one-way ANOVA with Sidak's multiple comparisons tests. TCRdb took over this immuneACCESS table, retaining in-frame rearrangements with V and J assigned. Such tables are incomplete; in checked studies, under half of the missing clones stem from an unresolved V gene, and the remainder is unexplained. Clone size and V and J calls were adopted from that table, with D and trimming inferred from the DNA. Counted in this sample were 150,000 to 190,000 clones; about nine tenths of them appeared once. Clones ranked in the top ten supply just over 9% of the sample.

V and J are truncated by 8 bases and 0 bases respectively, leaving an intervening sequence of 13 bases. The germline V gene (reference sequence) gives CDR1 as MNHEY and CDR2 as SMNVEV. The CDR3 starts with the cysteine, ends with the phenylalanine, and has 14 residues. Of all the DNA, just the CDR3 is kept, 42 bases in frame from base 1. Explained via the paper, the time point label denotes: about 28 days (+/-7) after the second vaccine dose. AZD1222 recipients with second doses at about 4 weeks or about 12 weeks were pooled, because spike-specific TCR depth and breadth did not differ between schedules. Vaccinee samples were obtained from the UK trials COV001 and COV002, which included a single-blind randomized controlled phase 2/3 trial of AZD1222 (ChAdOx1 nCoV-19) in healthy adults. Trial participant PBMC samples were collected at day 0 and day 28 after the second dose for TCRbeta chain sequencing.

Sequencing used peripheral blood, obtained 28 days after the second AZD1222 dose. This TCR came from an adult who received the AZD1222 COVID-19 vaccine. Recombination linked TRBV27 to TRBJ1-1, with the D gene call left open. The CDR3 loop reads CASRNYLMNTEAFF. In nucleotides, the sequence is TGTGCCAGCCGAAACTACCTGATGAACACTGAAGCTTTCTTT.